The present entry profiles one T cell receptor beta chain with its context. Trimming cost V 0 bases and J 6 bases, with 5 bases left between them. Germline V lookup: CDR1 LNHDA, CDR2 SQIVND (reference sequence). There are 13 residues in the CDR3. These data are taken from a study of cytotoxic CD8 clonotypes in ibrutinib-treated CLL. Method: immunoSEQ multiplex PCR; TCRdb's copy keeps in-frame clones and lacks some. The profile covers around 77,000 clones, with approximately 80% appearing a single time and 7.7% taken by the ten largest. This specimen was PBMCs, taken at disease progression, from a patient treated with ibrutinib. The receptor was derived from a human donor with chronic lymphocytic leukemia. The chain is built from TRBV19 and TRBJ2-2; unclear D gene. CDR3 in DNA: TGTGCCAGTAGTATAGAGGCCCCCGGGGAGCTGTTTTTT. Translating it yields CASSIEAPGELFF. The full variable domain, rest sourced from reference TRBV19 and TRBJ2-2, is DGGITQSPKYLFRKEGQNVTLSCEQNLNHDAMYWYRQDPGQGLRLIYYSQIVNDFQKGDIAEGYSVSREKKESFPLTVTSAQKNPTAFYLCASSIEAPGELFFGEGSRLTVL.